The 2 T cell receptor beta chains listed next were all sequenced from one sample in a study of T cells in Graves' hyperthyroidism and ophthalmopathy. Researchers took RNA transcripts and amplified the TCR beta CDR3 regions from them. HTBI primers drove first-round RT-PCR of the TCR CDR3. TCRdb redid the calling of the multiplex PCR reads with MiXCR, one entry per CDR3 protein. The table lists hundreds of thousands of distinct CDR3 sequences, 45% of them singletons, with 6.5% to 9% in the top ten. The sample consisted of peripheral blood or thyroid tissue (not recorded which). The receptors shown here come from an adult man with Graves' disease, either hyperthyroidism or ophthalmopathy (not recorded which).

This chain joins TRBV25-1 and TRBJ1-5; 7 bases are shared with TRBD1. CDR1 is MGHDK, CDR2 SYGVNS, per germline. Trimming took 5 bases from V and 6 from J; bases not matched to a gene: 13. This CDR3 spans 16 amino acids. CDR3 sequence reads: CASSLLVAGGGQPQHF. The CDR3 DNA is TGTGCCAGCAGTTTGCTCGTGGCAGGGGGTGGTCAGCCCCAGCATTTT.

This clonotype was detected a few times. The rearrangement joins TRBV2 to TRBJ1-2; no reliable D call. Germline loops: CDR1 SNHLY, CDR2 FYNNEI. Trimming took 6 bases from V and 6 from J, leaving 17 bases between them. This CDR3 is built from 14 residues. CDR3 sequence reads: CASSQDEGIDGYTF. CDR3 coding DNA: TGTGCCAGCAGCCAAGATGAGGGTATCGATGGCTACACCTTC.